This T cell receptor (beta chain) is drawn from a study of Graves' ophthalmopathy and Graves' hyperthyroidism. Investigators amplified TCR beta CDR3 regions from RNA transcripts. The workflow started with a first-round RT-PCR run with HTBI primers and then moved on to a second-round multiplex PCR. TCRdb passed the multiplex PCR reads through MiXCR, listing each CDR3 protein once. The table lists 200,000 to 250,000 distinct CDR3 sequences, 20% to 25% of them singletons. Germline V CDR1 and CDR2: DFQATT, SNEGSKA (reference sequence). The length of the CDR3 is 14 residues. The V end lost 4 bases, the J end lost 0 bases, and 10 bases lay between the germline ends. This clonotype was seen repeatedly, ten times or more.

The chain links TRBV20-1 to TRBJ1-3, with D unclear. This receptor was taken from a woman between 45 and 60 years old with Graves' ophthalmopathy. The sequenced material came from peripheral blood. The CDR3, as DNA: TGCAGTGCTAAGGAGGCCGGCTCTGGAAACACCATATATTTT. As protein: CSAKEAGSGNTIYF.